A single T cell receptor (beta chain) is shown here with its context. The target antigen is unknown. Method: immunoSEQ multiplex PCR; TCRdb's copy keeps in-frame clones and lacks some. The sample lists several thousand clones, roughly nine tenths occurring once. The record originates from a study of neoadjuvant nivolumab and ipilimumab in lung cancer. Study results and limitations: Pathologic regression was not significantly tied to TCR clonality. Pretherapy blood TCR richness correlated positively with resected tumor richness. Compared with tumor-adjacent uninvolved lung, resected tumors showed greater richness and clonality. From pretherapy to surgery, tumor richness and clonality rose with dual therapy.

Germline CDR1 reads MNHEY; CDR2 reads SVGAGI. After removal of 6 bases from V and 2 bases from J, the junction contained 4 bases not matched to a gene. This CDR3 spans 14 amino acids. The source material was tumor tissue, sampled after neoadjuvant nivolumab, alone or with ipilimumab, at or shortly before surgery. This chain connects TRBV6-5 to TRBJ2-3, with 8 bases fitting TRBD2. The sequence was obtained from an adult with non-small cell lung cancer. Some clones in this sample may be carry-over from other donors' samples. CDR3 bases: TGTGCCAGCAGCCGGGGGGGCTCCACAGATACGCAGTATTTT. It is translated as CASSRGGSTDTQYF.